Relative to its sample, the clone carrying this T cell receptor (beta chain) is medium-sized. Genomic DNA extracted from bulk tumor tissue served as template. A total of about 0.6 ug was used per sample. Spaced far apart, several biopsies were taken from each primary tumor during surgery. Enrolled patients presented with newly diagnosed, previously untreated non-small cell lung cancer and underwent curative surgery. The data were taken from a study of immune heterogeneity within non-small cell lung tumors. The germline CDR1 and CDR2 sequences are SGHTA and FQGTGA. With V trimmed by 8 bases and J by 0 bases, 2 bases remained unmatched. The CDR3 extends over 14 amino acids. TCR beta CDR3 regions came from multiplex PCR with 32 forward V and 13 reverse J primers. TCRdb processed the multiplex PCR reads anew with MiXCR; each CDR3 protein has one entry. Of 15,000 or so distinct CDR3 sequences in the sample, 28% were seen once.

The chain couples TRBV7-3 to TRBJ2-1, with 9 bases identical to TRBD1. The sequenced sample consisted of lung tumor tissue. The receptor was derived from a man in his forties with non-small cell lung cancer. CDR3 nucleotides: TGTGCCAGCGGGACAGGGAGCTCCTACAATGAGCAGTTCTTC. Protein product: CASGTGSSYNEQFF.